Listed below are T cell receptor beta chains from one sample, sequenced in a study of CD8 T cells in ankylosing spondylitis. TCRdb reprocessed the 5' RACE reads with MiXCR, giving one entry per CDR3 protein. The sample holds around 450,000 distinct CDR3 sequences; about 24% are singletons and the top ten take about 0.9%. The source material was blood, either unsorted or a sorted T cell fraction (not recorded which). The receptors come from a male donor with ankylosing spondylitis. Both conserved end residues are part of each CDR3. D genes are given only for firm matches. Clone size, where shown, is once, few, many, or a class for clones that have expanded.

abundance: .; j_gene: TRBJ2-1; v_gene: TRBV24-1; len: 16; d_gene: TRBD2; CDR3nt: TGTGCCACCAGTGCCCTGACTAGCGAATCCTACAATGAGCAGTTCTTC; CDR3aa: CATSALTSESYNEQFF
abundance: .; j_gene: TRBJ2-2; v_gene: TRBV10-1; len: 17; d_gene: TRBD2; CDR3nt: TGCGCCAGCAGTGAGTCCGGCGGGAGCGGTAGCACCGGGGAGCTGTTTTTT; CDR3aa: CASSESGGSGSTGELFF
abundance: .; j_gene: TRBJ1-2; v_gene: TRBV7-9; len: 14; d_gene: TRBD1; CDR3nt: TGTGCCAGCAGCGGACAGGGAGCTACGCTTGGCTACACCTTC; CDR3aa: CASSGQGATLGYTF
abundance: few; j_gene: TRBJ2-7; v_gene: TRBV18; len: 13; d_gene: .; CDR3nt: TGTGCCAGCTCACCGGGGGAAGGCGACGAGCAGTACTTC; CDR3aa: CASSPGEGDEQYF
abundance: few; j_gene: TRBJ1-1; v_gene: TRBV20-1; len: 12; d_gene: .; CDR3nt: TGCAGTGCTTCAAGACGGGACACTGAAGCTTTCTTT; CDR3aa: CSASRRDTEAFF
abundance: few; j_gene: TRBJ1-1; v_gene: TRBV20-1; len: 15; d_gene: TRBD1; CDR3nt: TGCAGTGCTCAGCCTCCGGGACAGATGAACACTGAAGCTTTCTTT; CDR3aa: CSAQPPGQMNTEAFF
abundance: many; j_gene: TRBJ2-1; v_gene: TRBV5-6; len: 14; d_gene: .; CDR3nt: TGTGCCAGCAGCCTTTCCGGGACTCCCAATGAGCAGTTCTTC; CDR3aa: CASSLSGTPNEQFF
abundance: .; j_gene: TRBJ2-2; v_gene: TRBV4-1; len: 16; d_gene: .; CDR3nt: TGCGCCAGCAGCCTCGGTAGCGCCCCGAACACCGGGGAGCTGTTTTTT; CDR3aa: CASSLGSAPNTGELFF
abundance: .; j_gene: TRBJ1-5; v_gene: TRBV20-1; len: 13; d_gene: .; CDR3nt: TGCAGTGCCCGCTCTACAGAAAATCAGCCCCAGCATTTT; CDR3aa: CSARSTENQPQHF
abundance: few; j_gene: TRBJ2-1; v_gene: TRBV12-3/TRBV12-4; len: 14; d_gene: TRBD2; CDR3nt: TGTGCCAGCAGCCCGGGACTACCTCCCAATGAGCAGTTCTTC; CDR3aa: CASSPGLPPNEQFF
abundance: many; j_gene: TRBJ1-2; v_gene: TRBV5-1; len: 14; d_gene: .; CDR3nt: TGCGCCAGCAGTTTTGGACAGTCCAACTATGGCTACACCTTC; CDR3aa: CASSFGQSNYGYTF
abundance: .; j_gene: TRBJ2-2; v_gene: TRBV10-3; len: 14; d_gene: TRBD1; CDR3nt: TGTGCCATCAGTCCGGGACAGCACACCGGGGAGCTGTTTTTT; CDR3aa: CAISPGQHTGELFF
abundance: few; j_gene: TRBJ2-1; v_gene: TRBV20-1; len: 14; d_gene: .; CDR3nt: TGCAGTGCTCGTTACCGGTGGACCTACAATGAGCAGTTCTTC; CDR3aa: CSARYRWTYNEQFF
abundance: .; j_gene: TRBJ2-7; v_gene: TRBV7-2; len: 16; d_gene: .; CDR3nt: TGTGCCAGCAGCCCCCAAGTCCCCTTACTTACGAGAGAGCAGTACTTC; CDR3aa: CASSPQVPLLTREQYF
abundance: .; j_gene: TRBJ1-6; v_gene: TRBV20-1; len: 15; d_gene: TRBD1; CDR3nt: TGCAGTGCTAGCAGTCGGACAGGGAGCCCTTCACCCCTCCACTTT; CDR3aa: CSASSRTGSPSPLHF
abundance: .; j_gene: TRBJ1-1; v_gene: TRBV10-2; len: 15; d_gene: .; CDR3nt: TGCGCCAGCAGCGGGGGCCGTCGGGGGAACACTGAAGCTTTCTTT; CDR3aa: CASSGGRRGNTEAFF
abundance: few; j_gene: TRBJ1-2; v_gene: TRBV20-1; len: 12; d_gene: .; CDR3nt: TGCAGTGCGGGGGACACGAGCTATGGCTACACCTTC; CDR3aa: CSAGDTSYGYTF
abundance: .; j_gene: TRBJ2-1; v_gene: TRBV25-1; len: 13; d_gene: .; CDR3nt: TGTGCCAGCAGTGAGTATCAGGGGTTAGAGCAGTTCTTC; CDR3aa: CASSEYQGLEQFF
abundance: few; j_gene: TRBJ1-5; v_gene: TRBV24-1; len: 16; d_gene: .; CDR3nt: TGTGCCACCAGTGATTTTGCCAGGGAGGACGTTCAGCCCCAGCATTTT; CDR3aa: CATSDFAREDVQPQHF
abundance: .; j_gene: TRBJ2-1; v_gene: TRBV3-1; len: 14; d_gene: TRBD2; CDR3nt: TGTGCCAGCAGCCATTCGGGACTATCTCTGGAGCAGTTCTTC; CDR3aa: CASSHSGLSLEQFF
abundance: few; j_gene: TRBJ2-2; v_gene: TRBV12-3/TRBV12-4; len: 14; d_gene: .; CDR3nt: TGTGCCAGCAGTTCGTACACAGCGGGCGGGGAGCTGTTTTTT; CDR3aa: CASSSYTAGGELFF
abundance: .; j_gene: TRBJ2-3; v_gene: TRBV5-5; len: 16; d_gene: TRBD1; CDR3nt: TGTGCCAGCAGCACCCCCGTGACAGGGGCGCAAGATACGCAGTATTTT; CDR3aa: CASSTPVTGAQDTQYF
abundance: few; j_gene: TRBJ1-1; v_gene: TRBV2; len: 12; d_gene: .; CDR3nt: TGTGCCAGCAGTGAGAGGGGCACTGAAGCTTTCTTT; CDR3aa: CASSERGTEAFF
abundance: .; j_gene: TRBJ2-1; v_gene: TRBV18; len: 15; d_gene: TRBD2; CDR3nt: TGTGCCAGCTCACCACCGACTAGCGGGAGCAGAGAGCAGTTCTTC; CDR3aa: CASSPPTSGSREQFF
abundance: many; j_gene: TRBJ2-3; v_gene: TRBV20-1; len: 14; d_gene: TRBD2; CDR3nt: TGCAGTGCCCCCGGACTAGCGGGCACAGATACGCAGTATTTT; CDR3aa: CSAPGLAGTDTQYF
abundance: few; j_gene: TRBJ1-2; v_gene: TRBV7-9; len: 14; d_gene: TRBD1; CDR3nt: TGTGCCAGCAGCAACCCAGGGGGCTCCTATGGCTACACCTTC; CDR3aa: CASSNPGGSYGYTF
abundance: .; j_gene: TRBJ2-3; v_gene: TRBV5-1; len: 16; d_gene: TRBD2; CDR3nt: TGCGCCAGCAGCCTAGGACTAGCGGGCCACACAGATACGCAGTATTTT; CDR3aa: CASSLGLAGHTDTQYF
abundance: .; j_gene: TRBJ1-5; v_gene: TRBV5-4; len: 13; d_gene: .; CDR3nt: TGTGCCAGCAGCTTGGGACAGGAGCGGCCCCAGCATTTT; CDR3aa: CASSLGQERPQHF
abundance: .; j_gene: TRBJ2-2; v_gene: TRBV15; len: 18; d_gene: .; CDR3nt: TGTGCCACCAGGAACAGGCCGGGCAGGGGCCCGAACACCGGGGAGCTGTTTTTT; CDR3aa: CATRNRPGRGPNTGELFF
abundance: few; j_gene: TRBJ1-1; v_gene: TRBV2; len: 15; d_gene: .; CDR3nt: TGTGCCAGATCGTCGCGCGGGGGGGCGAACACTGAAGCTTTCTTT; CDR3aa: CARSSRGGANTEAFF
abundance: .; j_gene: TRBJ1-1; v_gene: TRBV7-2; len: 15; d_gene: .; CDR3nt: TGTGCCAGCAGCTTCGGACACCTCATGAACACTGAAGCTTTCTTT; CDR3aa: CASSFGHLMNTEAFF
abundance: .; j_gene: TRBJ2-1; v_gene: TRBV12-3/TRBV12-4; len: 14; d_gene: TRBD2; CDR3nt: TGTGCCAGCAGACCGGGACTATTCTACAATGAGCAGTTCTTC; CDR3aa: CASRPGLFYNEQFF
abundance: many; j_gene: TRBJ1-1; v_gene: TRBV5-1; len: 13; d_gene: TRBD1; CDR3nt: TGCGCCAGCAGCGCGACCGACAGGGGTGAAGCTTTCTTT; CDR3aa: CASSATDRGEAFF
abundance: .; j_gene: TRBJ1-5; v_gene: TRBV10-2; len: 15; d_gene: TRBD1; CDR3nt: TGCGCCAGCAGTGAGGGGGACAGGGGGTATCAGCCCCAGCATTTT; CDR3aa: CASSEGDRGYQPQHF
abundance: .; j_gene: TRBJ1-3; v_gene: TRBV15; len: 16; d_gene: .; CDR3nt: TGTGCCACCAGCAGAGAACTGAGGGGACCTGGAAACACCATATATTTT; CDR3aa: CATSRELRGPGNTIYF
abundance: few; j_gene: TRBJ1-1; v_gene: TRBV5-1; len: 18; d_gene: TRBD1; CDR3nt: TGCGCCAGCAGCTTGGGTCGTCCAGGGGGCGAAGTCGGCACTGAAGCTTTCTTT; CDR3aa: CASSLGRPGGEVGTEAFF
abundance: few; j_gene: TRBJ2-2; v_gene: TRBV2; len: 14; d_gene: .; CDR3nt: TGTGCCAGCAGTGAATTACTCGGTGTCGGGGAGCTGTTTTTT; CDR3aa: CASSELLGVGELFF
abundance: .; j_gene: TRBJ2-7; v_gene: TRBV7-9; len: 15; d_gene: .; CDR3nt: TGTGCCAGCAGGGGGGCTAGCGGTTCTACCTACGAGCAGTACTTC; CDR3aa: CASRGASGSTYEQYF
abundance: few; j_gene: TRBJ2-1; v_gene: TRBV3-1; len: 14; d_gene: .; CDR3nt: TGTGCCAGCAGCCAGGGGGCGGTCAGGAATGAGCAGTTCTTC; CDR3aa: CASSQGAVRNEQFF
abundance: .; j_gene: TRBJ2-5; v_gene: TRBV28; len: 14; d_gene: .; CDR3nt: TGTGCCAGCAGCAGACAGCAGGGTGGAGAGACCCAGTACTTC; CDR3aa: CASSRQQGGETQYF
abundance: few; j_gene: TRBJ1-1; v_gene: TRBV12-3/TRBV12-4; len: 14; d_gene: .; CDR3nt: TGTGCCAGCACCCGCTCGCAGCAGAACACTGAAGCTTTCTTT; CDR3aa: CASTRSQQNTEAFF
abundance: .; j_gene: TRBJ1-1; v_gene: TRBV4-1; len: 13; d_gene: .; CDR3nt: TGCGCCAGCAGCCCCCGGACCGGCAGAGAAGCTTTCTTT; CDR3aa: CASSPRTGREAFF
abundance: .; j_gene: TRBJ2-1; v_gene: TRBV24-1; len: 15; d_gene: .; CDR3nt: TGTGCCACCAGTGGCCGAGGGGCGGTCTACAATGAGCAGTTCTTC; CDR3aa: CATSGRGAVYNEQFF
abundance: .; j_gene: TRBJ2-1; v_gene: TRBV7-9; len: 15; d_gene: TRBD1; CDR3nt: TGTGCCAGCAGCACAGGGACAGGGGCCTACAATGAGCAGTTCTTC; CDR3aa: CASSTGTGAYNEQFF
abundance: few; j_gene: TRBJ1-4; v_gene: TRBV5-1; len: 15; d_gene: TRBD1; CDR3nt: TGCGCCAGCAGCTTGGAACAGGGGTTTAATGAAAAACTGTTTTTT; CDR3aa: CASSLEQGFNEKLFF
abundance: .; j_gene: TRBJ2-5; v_gene: TRBV20-1; len: 13; d_gene: .; CDR3nt: TGCAGTGCTAGGGCCTCCTCGGCAGGGACCCAGTACTTC; CDR3aa: CSARASSAGTQYF
abundance: few; j_gene: TRBJ2-3; v_gene: TRBV4-2; len: 17; d_gene: TRBD1; CDR3nt: TGTGCCAGCAGCCCCCTGTTTGGACAGGGGGTCACAGATACGCAGTATTTT; CDR3aa: CASSPLFGQGVTDTQYF
abundance: .; j_gene: TRBJ2-7; v_gene: TRBV29-1; len: 14; d_gene: TRBD1; CDR3nt: TGCAGCGTTCACGAGGGGGACAGAGGGGGCGAGCAGTACTTC; CDR3aa: CSVHEGDRGGEQYF
abundance: .; j_gene: TRBJ1-2; v_gene: TRBV20-1; len: 16; d_gene: TRBD1; CDR3nt: TGCAGTGCTAGTCCAGGGGGGACAGGGGGCGCGTCGGGCTACACCTTC; CDR3aa: CSASPGGTGGASGYTF
abundance: .; j_gene: TRBJ2-5; v_gene: TRBV28; len: 13; d_gene: TRBD1; CDR3nt: TGTGCCAGCAGTTGGGACAGGGGAGAGACCCAGTACTTC; CDR3aa: CASSWDRGETQYF
abundance: .; j_gene: TRBJ1-1; v_gene: TRBV20-1; len: 19; d_gene: .; CDR3nt: TGCAGTGCTAGAGATCTAGGAGAAACGGCCCTTACTAGAGGCACTGAAGCTTTCTTT; CDR3aa: CSARDLGETALTRGTEAFF
abundance: few; j_gene: TRBJ2-1; v_gene: TRBV20-1; len: 15; d_gene: TRBD2; CDR3nt: TGCAGTGCCTTACAACTAGCGGTATCCTACAATGAGCAGTTCTTC; CDR3aa: CSALQLAVSYNEQFF
abundance: few; j_gene: TRBJ1-1; v_gene: TRBV7-9; len: 12; d_gene: TRBD1; CDR3nt: TGTGCCAGCAGCTTTGGACAGGGGGGAGCTTTCTTT; CDR3aa: CASSFGQGGAFF
abundance: .; j_gene: TRBJ2-1; v_gene: TRBV4-2; len: 15; d_gene: TRBD2; CDR3nt: TGTGCCAGCAGCGCAGGTGTCCTAGCGGGAACTGAGCAGTTCTTC; CDR3aa: CASSAGVLAGTEQFF
abundance: .; j_gene: TRBJ2-5; v_gene: TRBV4-1; len: 14; d_gene: .; CDR3nt: TGCGCCAGCAGCCAAGATCTTGCCTATCCAACCCAGTACTTC; CDR3aa: CASSQDLAYPTQYF
abundance: few; j_gene: TRBJ2-5; v_gene: TRBV20-1; len: 12; d_gene: TRBD2; CDR3nt: TGCAGTGCCTGGACTAGTAGCCAGACCCAGTACTTC; CDR3aa: CSAWTSSQTQYF
abundance: .; j_gene: TRBJ2-5; v_gene: TRBV15; len: 15; d_gene: .; CDR3nt: TGTGCCACCAGCAGAGATGTCGGCAGGGGTGAGACCCAGTACTTC; CDR3aa: CATSRDVGRGETQYF